Presented here are 25 T cell receptor beta chains from one specimen sequenced in a study of cytomegalovirus exposure and HLA in healthy donors. A multiplex PCR was run with 60 Vbeta primers and 13 Jbeta primers. Sequencing was performed with immunoSEQ multiplex PCR; in TCRdb, only in-frame clones are kept and a portion is missing. The repertoire includes some 150,000 clones, over 75% of them detected once, and about 5.6% sits in the top ten. Sequencing was performed on PBMCs. The receptors derive from a man in his thirties or forties in good health and CMV-seropositive.

In DNA, the CDR3 is TGTGCCAGCAGTGCCCTGGACGGGAAGAGTGTAAGAGGTGGCTACACCTTC. The encoded protein is CASSALDGKSVRGGYTF. The V and J genes are TRBV28 and TRBJ1-2; D remains ambiguous. V lost 5 bases, J lost 7 bases, and 26 bases lay in between. CDR1 and CDR2 from the germline V gene are MDHEN and SYDVKM. The CDR3 totals 17 residues.

The V gene is TRBV4-1, the J gene TRBJ2-2, with D unresolved. Germline V gene lookup returns CDR1 MGHRA and CDR2 YSYEKL. V lost 1 base and J 1 base, leaving 4 bases between the germline ends. The CDR3 is made up of 14 amino acids. The CDR3 nucleotides are TGCGCCAGCAGCCAAGCCGGGAACACCGGGGAGCTGTTTTTT. This gives the protein CASSQAGNTGELFF.

J is TRBJ2-2 and V is TRBV30; maybe TRBD2 (6 bases). The CDR3 covers 14 residues. Germline values: CDR1 GTSNPN, CDR2 SVGIG (reference sequence). V lost 3 bases, J lost 1 base, and 9 bases lay in between. The chain's CDR3 is CAWRGLLNTGELFF. The CDR3 region has the DNA TGTGCCTGGAGGGGACTTCTGAACACCGGGGAGCTGTTTTTT.

V usage is TRBV5-1 and J usage is TRBJ1-6, with unresolved D. Germline V CDR1 and CDR2: SGHRS, YFSETQ. This CDR3 spans 13 amino acids. V was clipped by 0 bases and J by 7 bases, with 5 bases between them. Written as DNA, the CDR3 is TGCGCCAGCAGCTTGGTTCTGAATTCACCCCTCCACTTT. Amino acid sequence: CASSLVLNSPLHF.

The rearrangement joins TRBV11-2 to TRBJ2-3; TRBD2 agrees at 7 bases. Unmatched junction bases numbered 5, after V lost 2 bases and J lost 3 bases. CDR3 length: 15 amino acids. Germline lookup yields CDR1 SGHAT and CDR2 FQNNGV. DNA of the CDR3: TGTGCCAGCAGCTTAAGGCGGGAGCGGACAGATACGCAGTATTTT. Its protein is CASSLRRERTDTQYF.

The chain couples TRBV7-9 to TRBJ2-5; 9 bases are shared with TRBD1. Gene TRBJ2-7 matches the end of the DNA better, so the J call may be wrong. CDR3 length equals 14 residues. The germline V gene has CDR1 SEHNR and CDR2 FQNEAQ (reference sequence). The DNA for the CDR3 is TGTGCCAGCAGTCCCGGGACAGGGTCCCCCGAGCAGTACTTC. Protein sequence: CASSPGTGSPEQYF.

The chain employs TRBV6-1 and TRBJ1-6; D unclear. CDR3 length: 13 amino acids. The V end was cut by 2 bases, the J end by 7 bases, with 6 bases between. Germline loops: CDR1 MNHNS, CDR2 SASEGT. The CDR3 DNA reads TGTGCCAGCAGTGAACAGATGAATTCACCCCTCCACTTT. It specifies CASSEQMNSPLHF.

This chain joins TRBV7-8 and TRBJ2-5; 9 bases match TRBD2. This CDR3 is 17 amino acids long. Germline CDR1 and CDR2: SGHVS and FQNEAQ. V trimming: 1 base; J trimming: 3 bases; junction bases outside the gene matches: 9. The DNA of the CDR3 is TGTGCCAGCAGCTTAGGGACTAGCGTTATTGGGAAAGAGACCCAGTACTTC. This encodes CASSLGTSVIGKETQYF.

This clone was seen a single time. The chain is built from TRBV6-1 and TRBJ1-1; 8 bases fit TRBD1. V gave up 3 bases and J gave up 5 bases; unmatched junction bases: 2. This CDR3 comprises 13 residues. The germline V gene has CDR1 MNHNS and CDR2 SASEGT. The CDR3 DNA reads as TGTGCCAGCAGTGAGAGACAGGGGACTGAAGCTTTCTTT. Its translation is CASSERQGTEAFF.

The genes are TRBV7-9 and TRBJ2-7, with 7 bases identical to TRBD1. J lost 4 bases, V lost 4 bases, and 1 base had no gene match. The CDR3 sequence is 12 residues long. Germline lookup yields CDR1 SEHNR and CDR2 FQNEAQ (reference sequence). The CDR3 sequence is CASSSGQYEQYF. The CDR3 DNA follows: TGTGCCAGCAGCTCGGGACAGTACGAGCAGTACTTC.

This sequence joins TRBV4-1 and TRBJ1-3; 7 positions match TRBD1. The junction had 5 bases not matched to a gene; V was cut back by 0 bases and J by 0 bases. Germline CDR1 reads MGHRA; CDR2 reads YSYEKL. The CDR3 is 17 residues long. The CDR3 reads CASSQDPTGPSGNTIYF. CDR3 sequence (DNA): TGCGCCAGCAGCCAAGATCCGACAGGGCCCTCTGGAAACACCATATATTTT.

This clone was seen a handful of times. The chain couples TRBV9 to TRBJ2-7, with 13 bases aligning to TRBD2. Germline V gives CDR1 SGDLS, CDR2 YYNGEE. Germline trimming cut 4 bases from V and 2 bases from J; bases unmatched to any gene: 6. The CDR3 runs to 16 residues. The CDR3 coding sequence is TGTGCCAGCAGCCCCCTAGGACTAGCGGGAGCCTACGAGCAGTACTTC. Its translation is CASSPLGLAGAYEQYF.

This rearrangement joins TRBV7-7 to TRBJ2-3; D may be TRBD2 (5 bases). Germline V lookup: CDR1 SSHAT, CDR2 FNYEAQ (reference sequence). The CDR3 consists of 13 residues. V was pared by 4 bases and J by 6 bases, with 11 bases between. CDR3: CASSSRLADTQYF. DNA of the CDR3: TGTGCCAGCAGCTCAAGATTAGCGGATACGCAGTATTTT.

The chain has TRBV5-1 and TRBJ2-7, with D tentatively TRBD2 (6 bases). V was shortened by 2 bases and J by 7 bases, with 16 bases between the two germline ends. Per germline, CDR1 SGHRS and CDR2 YFSETQ. This CDR3 contains 14 residues. CDR3: CASSFRGGEEEQYF. The CDR3 nucleotides read TGCGCCAGCAGCTTCCGTGGAGGGGAGGAAGAGCAGTACTTC.

V and J are TRBV28 and TRBJ2-5; 7 positions match TRBD2. Germline CDR1 reads MDHEN; CDR2 reads SYDVKM. V was clipped by 7 bases and J by 5 bases; unmatched bases: 16. The CDR3 consists of 16 residues. The CDR3 reads CASIGAGAPLRETQYF. Here the CDR3 DNA reads TGTGCCAGCATCGGTGCGGGAGCGCCTCTTAGGGAGACCCAGTACTTC. The variable domain in full, completed from reference TRBV28 and TRBJ2-5, reads DVKVTQSSRYLVKRTGEKVFLECVQDMDHENMFWYRQDPGLGLRLIYFSYDVKMKEKGDIPEGYSVSREKKERFSLILESASTNQTSMYLCASIGAGAPLRETQYFGPGTRLLVL.

CDR3 coding DNA: TGTGCCAGCAGCCCAGCCAGGCTGTCCTCCTACAATGAGCAGTTCTTC. It is translated as CASSPARLSSYNEQFF. The chain uses TRBV14 and TRBJ2-1; D unclear. Germline assignment: CDR1 SGHDN and CDR2 FVKESK. V dropped 4 bases and J dropped 0 bases, with 13 bases sitting between them. The CDR3 is 16 residues long.

The V call is TRBV6-6, the J call TRBJ2-3, with D perhaps matching TRBD2 (6 bases). The germline V gene has CDR1 MNHNY and CDR2 SVGAGI (reference sequence). V gave up 6 bases and J gave up 4 bases, with 14 bases separating them. The CDR3 runs to 14 residues. In nucleotides, the CDR3 is TGTGCCAGCAGCGGGGCTAGCGAATCAGATACGCAGTATTTT. This encodes CASSGASESDTQYF.

The rearrangement links TRBV6-5 to TRBJ1-4; D is undetermined. The V gene lost 6 bases and the J gene lost 1 base, with 6 bases spanning the gap. The germline gives CDR1 MNHEY, CDR2 SVGAGI. The CDR3 has 13 residues. The chain's CDR3 is CASRPGTNEKLFF. The CDR3, as DNA: TGTGCCAGCAGGCCGGGAACTAATGAAAAACTGTTTTTT.

The rearrangement uses TRBV28 and TRBJ2-7; D is ambiguous. The CDR3 loop spans 16 amino acids. The V end lost 1 base, the J end lost 3 bases, and 16 bases lay between the germline ends. Germline V gives CDR1 MDHEN, CDR2 SYDVKM. The CDR3 region is CASSLSRGSMGYEQYF. In DNA, the CDR3 is TGTGCCAGCAGTTTATCTCGAGGTTCGATGGGCTACGAGCAGTACTTC.

The J gene is TRBJ1-5, the V gene TRBV7-2; 8 nucleotides line up with TRBD1. The trim removed 5 bases at V and 7 bases at J, leaving 4 bases unmatched. The CDR3 is 13 residues long. CDR1 and CDR2 (germline): SGHTA, FQGNSA. CDR3: CASSDRGGQPQHF. The DNA for the CDR3 is TGTGCCAGCAGCGACAGGGGAGGGCAGCCCCAGCATTTT.

This clone was recorded once. V gene TRBV6-4 combines with J gene TRBJ2-2; D remains unclear. The CDR3 has 14 amino acids. V lost 4 bases and J lost 6, with 12 bases in between. Looked up from germline, CDR1 is MRHNA and CDR2 is SNTAGT. CDR3 nucleotides: TGTGCCAGCAGTGGAGCGTTAGGTTCCGGGGAGCTGTTTTTT. It translates to CASSGALGSGELFF.

The rearrangement links TRBV18 to TRBJ2-4, with D maybe TRBD2 (6 bases). V was clipped by 3 bases and J by 7 bases, with 10 bases between them. This CDR3 is built from 13 residues. Per the germline V gene, CDR1 is KGHSH and CDR2 is LQKENI. The CDR3, as DNA: TGTGCCAGCTCACCCGGCGGGACCAACATTCAGTACTTC. This codes for CASSPGGTNIQYF.

The chain combines TRBV19 with TRBJ1-2; D gene ambiguous. The CDR3 runs to 13 residues. Trimming removed 4 bases at V and 3 bases at J, with 9 bases between. Per germline, CDR1 LNHDA and CDR2 SQIVND (reference sequence). The CDR3 reads CASSTVEDYGYTF. The CDR3 DNA reads TGTGCCAGTAGTACGGTTGAGGACTATGGCTACACCTTC.

V gene TRBV6-1 combines with J gene TRBJ2-7; the D is unclear. Germline CDR1 reads MNHNS; CDR2 reads SASEGT. The ends were cut back, 4 bases at V and 2 bases at J, with 6 bases in the middle. The CDR3 runs 12 residues. The CDR3 spells CASSARPYEQYF. CDR3 in DNA: TGTGCCAGCAGTGCTCGTCCCTACGAGCAGTACTTC.

The chain is built from TRBV12-5 and TRBJ2-7; maybe TRBD2 (6 bases). In germline, CDR1 is LGHNT, CDR2 FRNRAP. The CDR3 has 13 residues. V gave up 1 base and J gave up 12 bases, with 16 bases separating them. In nucleotides, the CDR3 is TGTGCTAGTGGTTTGGCAATCGGGACTCCGCGGTACTTC. As protein: CASGLAIGTPRYF.